This T cell receptor (beta chain) was observed in a study of cytomegalovirus exposure and HLA in healthy donors. CDR1 is SQVTM and CDR2 is ANQGSEA in the germline V gene. This CDR3 contains 14 residues. V was clipped by 4 bases and J by 3 bases; unmatched bases: 8. In the PCR, 60 Vbeta and 13 Jbeta primers were used. Sequencing was performed with immunoSEQ multiplex PCR; in TCRdb, only in-frame clones are kept and a portion is missing. The table lists roughly 140,000 clones, approximately 80% of them singletons, with 3.5% to 5% in the top ten. The gene calls are TRBV29-1 and TRBJ2-5; 7 bases are a match to TRBD1. This TCR was sampled from a man younger than 30 in good health and CMV-seronegative. Sequenced: PBMCs. Written as DNA, the CDR3 is TGCAGCGTTGCTGTGACAGGGTGGGAAGAGACCCAGTACTTC. Translating gives CSVAVTGWEETQYF. Together with reference TRBV29-1 and TRBJ2-5, the CDR3 gives the full variable domain: SAVISQKPSRDICQRGTSLTIQCQVDSQVTMMFWYRQQPGQSLTLIATANQGSEATYESGFVIDKFPISRPNLTFSTLTVSNMSPEDSSIYLCSVAVTGWEETQYFGPGTRLLVL.